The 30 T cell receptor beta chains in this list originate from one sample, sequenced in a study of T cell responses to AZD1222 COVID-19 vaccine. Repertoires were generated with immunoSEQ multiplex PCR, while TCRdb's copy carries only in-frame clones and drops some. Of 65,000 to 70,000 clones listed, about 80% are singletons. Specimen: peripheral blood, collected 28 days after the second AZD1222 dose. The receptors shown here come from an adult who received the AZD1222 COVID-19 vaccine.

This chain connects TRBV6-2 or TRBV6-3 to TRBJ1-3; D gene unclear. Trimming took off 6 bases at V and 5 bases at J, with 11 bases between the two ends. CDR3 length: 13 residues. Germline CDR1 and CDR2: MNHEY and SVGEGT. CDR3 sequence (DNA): TGTGCCAGCAGCTGGGCGTTGCGAAACACCATATATTTT. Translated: CASSWALRNTIYF.

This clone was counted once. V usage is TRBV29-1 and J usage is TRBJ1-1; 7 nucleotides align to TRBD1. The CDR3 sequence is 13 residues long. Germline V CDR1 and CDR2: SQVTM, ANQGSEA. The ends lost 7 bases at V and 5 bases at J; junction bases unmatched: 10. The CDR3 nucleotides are TGCAGCGCCTCAGCAGGGGGGGATACTGAAGCTTTCTTT. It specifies CSASAGGDTEAFF. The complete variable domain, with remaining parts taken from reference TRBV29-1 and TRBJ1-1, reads SAVISQKPSRDICQRGTSLTIQCQVDSQVTMMFWYRQQPGQSLTLIATANQGSEATYESGFVIDKFPISRPNLTFSTLTVSNMSPEDSSIYLCSASAGGDTEAFFGQGTRLTVV.

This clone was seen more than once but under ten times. CDR3 coding DNA: TGTGCCAGCAGCGGATGGAGGGGCCAAACTAATGAAAAACTGTTTTTT. Encoded protein: CASSGWRGQTNEKLFF. This chain uses TRBV9 with TRBJ1-4; possibly TRBD1 for D (5 bases). Trimming pared 3 bases from V and 1 base from J, leaving 13 bases between. This CDR3 has 16 residues. Looked up from germline, CDR1 is SGDLS and CDR2 is YYNGEE.

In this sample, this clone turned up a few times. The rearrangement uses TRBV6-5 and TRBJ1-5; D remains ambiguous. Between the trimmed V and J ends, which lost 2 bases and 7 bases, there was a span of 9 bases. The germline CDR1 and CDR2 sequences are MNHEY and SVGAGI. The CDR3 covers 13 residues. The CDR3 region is CASSYTPRQPQHF. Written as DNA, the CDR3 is TGTGCCAGCAGTTACACCCCCCGCCAGCCCCAGCATTTT.

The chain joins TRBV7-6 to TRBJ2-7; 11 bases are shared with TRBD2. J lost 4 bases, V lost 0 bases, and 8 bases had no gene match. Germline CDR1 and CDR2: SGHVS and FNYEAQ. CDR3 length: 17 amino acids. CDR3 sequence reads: CASSLASTSGGRYEQYF. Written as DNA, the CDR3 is TGTGCCAGCAGCTTAGCTTCCACTAGCGGGGGTCGGTACGAGCAGTACTTC.

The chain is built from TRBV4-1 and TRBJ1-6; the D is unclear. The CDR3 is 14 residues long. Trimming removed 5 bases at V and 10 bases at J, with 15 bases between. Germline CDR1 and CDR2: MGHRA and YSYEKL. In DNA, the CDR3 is TGCGCCAGCAGCTACTACCAAGAACCCTCACCCCTCCACTTT. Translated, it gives CASSYYQEPSPLHF.

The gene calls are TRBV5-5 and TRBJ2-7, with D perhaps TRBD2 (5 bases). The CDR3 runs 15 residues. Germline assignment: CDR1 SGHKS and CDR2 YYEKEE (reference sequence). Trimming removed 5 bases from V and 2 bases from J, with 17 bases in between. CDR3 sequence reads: CASSYVWGAPYEQYF. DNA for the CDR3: TGTGCCAGCAGTTATGTCTGGGGAGCCCCCTACGAGCAGTACTTC.

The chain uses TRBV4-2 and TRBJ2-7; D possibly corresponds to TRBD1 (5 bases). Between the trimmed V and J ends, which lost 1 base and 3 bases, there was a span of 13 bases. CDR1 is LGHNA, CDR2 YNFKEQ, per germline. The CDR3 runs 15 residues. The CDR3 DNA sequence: TGTGCCAGCAGCCAAGCCGACAGTCCCCACTACGAGCAGTACTTC. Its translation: CASSQADSPHYEQYF.

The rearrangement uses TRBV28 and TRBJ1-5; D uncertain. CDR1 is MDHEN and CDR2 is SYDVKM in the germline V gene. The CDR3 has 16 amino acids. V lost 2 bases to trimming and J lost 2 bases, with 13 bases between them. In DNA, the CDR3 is TGTGCCAGCAGTTTACTCTCGTGGTTTGGCAATCAGCCCCAGCATTTT. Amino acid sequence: CASSLLSWFGNQPQHF.

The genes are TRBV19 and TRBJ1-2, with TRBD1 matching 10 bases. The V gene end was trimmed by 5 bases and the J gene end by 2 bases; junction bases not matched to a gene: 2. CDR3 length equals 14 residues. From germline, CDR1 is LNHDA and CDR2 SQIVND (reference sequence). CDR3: CASSPTGGNYGYTF. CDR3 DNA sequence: TGTGCCAGTAGTCCGACAGGGGGCAACTATGGCTACACCTTC.

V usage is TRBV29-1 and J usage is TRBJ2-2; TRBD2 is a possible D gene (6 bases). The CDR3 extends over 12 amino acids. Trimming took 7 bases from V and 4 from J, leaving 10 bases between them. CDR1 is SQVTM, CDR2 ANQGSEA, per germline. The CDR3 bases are TGCAGCGCTCTCGGGGGCACCGGGGAGCTGTTTTTT. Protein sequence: CSALGGTGELFF.

The CDR3 DNA reads as TGTGCCAGCAGCTTAGACGCCAGCGCACCCCTCCACTTT. Translation: CASSLDASAPLHF. The chain combines TRBV7-9 with TRBJ1-6; D gene ambiguous. The V end lost 1 base, the J end lost 11 bases, and 9 bases lay between the germline ends. CDR1 is SEHNR and CDR2 is FQNEAQ in the germline V gene (reference sequence). CDR3 length equals 13 residues.

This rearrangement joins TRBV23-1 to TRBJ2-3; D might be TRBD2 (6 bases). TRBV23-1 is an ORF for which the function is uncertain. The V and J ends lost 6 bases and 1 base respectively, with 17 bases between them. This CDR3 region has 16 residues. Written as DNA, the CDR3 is TGCGCCAGCAGGGGACGGGACTCCACCCGCACAGATACGCAGTATTTT. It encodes CASRGRDSTRTDTQYF.

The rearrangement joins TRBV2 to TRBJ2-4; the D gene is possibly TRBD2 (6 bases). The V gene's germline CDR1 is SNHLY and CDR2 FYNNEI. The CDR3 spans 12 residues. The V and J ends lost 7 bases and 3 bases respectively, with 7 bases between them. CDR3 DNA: TGTGCCAGCACCGGGGGCAAAAACATTCAGTACTTC. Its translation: CASTGGKNIQYF.

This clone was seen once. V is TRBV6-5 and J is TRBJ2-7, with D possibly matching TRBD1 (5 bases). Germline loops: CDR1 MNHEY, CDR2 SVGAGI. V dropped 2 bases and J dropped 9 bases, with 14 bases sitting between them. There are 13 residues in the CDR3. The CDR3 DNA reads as TGTGCCAGCAGTTACACCCATCAGGGTGGGCAGTACTTC. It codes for CASSYTHQGGQYF.

The CDR3 DNA follows: TGCAGTGCTGGGACAGAAGAGACCCAGTACTTC. Amino acids: CSAGTEETQYF. The genes are TRBV20-1 and TRBJ2-5, with 7 nucleotides matching TRBD1. J lost 3 bases, V lost 5 bases, and 0 bases had no gene match. The CDR3 is 11 residues long. The germline gives CDR1 DFQATT, CDR2 SNEGSKA (reference sequence).

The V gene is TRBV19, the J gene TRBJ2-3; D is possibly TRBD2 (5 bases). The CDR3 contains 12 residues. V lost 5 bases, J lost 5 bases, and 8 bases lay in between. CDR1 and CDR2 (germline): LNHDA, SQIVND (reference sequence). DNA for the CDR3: TGTGCCAGTAGTTCCCGGGAAGATACGCAGTATTTT. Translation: CASSSREDTQYF.

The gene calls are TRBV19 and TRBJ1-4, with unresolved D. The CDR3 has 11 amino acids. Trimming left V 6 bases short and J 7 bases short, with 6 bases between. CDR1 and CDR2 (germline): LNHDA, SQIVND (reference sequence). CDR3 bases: TGTGCCAGTAGGACCTTTGAAAAACTGTTTTTT. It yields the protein CASRTFEKLFF.

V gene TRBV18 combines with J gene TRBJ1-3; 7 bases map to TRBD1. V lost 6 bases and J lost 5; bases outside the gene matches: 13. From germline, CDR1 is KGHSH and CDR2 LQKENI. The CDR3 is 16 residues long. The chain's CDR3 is CASSQDRENFRNTIYF. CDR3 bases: TGTGCCAGCTCCCAAGACAGGGAGAACTTCAGAAACACCATATATTTT.

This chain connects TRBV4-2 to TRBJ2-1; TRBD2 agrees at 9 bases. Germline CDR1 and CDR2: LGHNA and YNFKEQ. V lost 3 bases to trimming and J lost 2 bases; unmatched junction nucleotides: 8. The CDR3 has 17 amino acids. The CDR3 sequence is CASSQKLAGVTYNEQFF. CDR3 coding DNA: TGTGCCAGCAGCCAGAAATTAGCGGGGGTCACCTACAATGAGCAGTTCTTC.

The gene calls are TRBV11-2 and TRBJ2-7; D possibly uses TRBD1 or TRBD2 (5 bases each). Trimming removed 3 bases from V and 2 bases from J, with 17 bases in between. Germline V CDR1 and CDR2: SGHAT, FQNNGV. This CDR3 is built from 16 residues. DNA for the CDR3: TGTGCCAGCAGCTTCGGATACGGGACGCCTACCTACGAGCAGTACTTC. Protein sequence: CASSFGYGTPTYEQYF.

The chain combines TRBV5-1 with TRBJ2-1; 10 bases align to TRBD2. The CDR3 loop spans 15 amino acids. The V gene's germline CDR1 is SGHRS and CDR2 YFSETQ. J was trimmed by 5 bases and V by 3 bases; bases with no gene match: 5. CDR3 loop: CASSSLAGTNNEQFF. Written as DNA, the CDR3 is TGCGCCAGCAGCTCACTAGCGGGGACCAACAATGAGCAGTTCTTC.

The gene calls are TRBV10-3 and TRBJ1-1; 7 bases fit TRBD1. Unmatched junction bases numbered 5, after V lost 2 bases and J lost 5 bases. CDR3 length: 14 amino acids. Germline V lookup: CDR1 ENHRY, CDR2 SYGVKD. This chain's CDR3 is CAISEDRAGTEAFF. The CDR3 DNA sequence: TGTGCCATCAGTGAGGACAGGGCCGGAACTGAAGCTTTCTTT.

The CDR3: CASRSTTYQETQYF. DNA of the CDR3: TGTGCCAGCAGATCTACTACTTACCAAGAGACCCAGTACTTC. The chain recombines TRBV2 with TRBJ2-5; D is ambiguous. Germline assignment: CDR1 SNHLY and CDR2 FYNNEI. The V gene lost 6 bases and the J gene lost 0 bases, with 11 bases spanning the gap. The CDR3 runs to 14 residues.

The CDR3 protein is CASSLSLRGRASGANVLTF. In nucleotides, the CDR3 is TGTGCCAGCAGCTTATCGTTGAGGGGACGGGCCTCTGGGGCCAACGTCCTGACTTTC. The V gene is TRBV7-6, the J gene TRBJ2-6; TRBD1 or TRBD2 may be the D gene (5 bases each). CDR3 length: 19 residues. CDR1 and CDR2 (germline): SGHVS, FNYEAQ. Trimming left V 2 bases short and J 0 bases short, with 17 bases between.

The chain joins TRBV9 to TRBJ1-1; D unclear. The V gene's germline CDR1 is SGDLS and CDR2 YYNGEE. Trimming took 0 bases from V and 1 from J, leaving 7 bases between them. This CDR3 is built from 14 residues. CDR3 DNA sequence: TGTGCCAGCAGCGTAGTGGCAGAGAACACTGAAGCTTTCTTT. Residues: CASSVVAENTEAFF.

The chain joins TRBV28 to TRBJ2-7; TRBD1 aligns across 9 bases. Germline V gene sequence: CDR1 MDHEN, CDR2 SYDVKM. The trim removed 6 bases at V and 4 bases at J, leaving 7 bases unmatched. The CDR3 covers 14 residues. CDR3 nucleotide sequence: TGTGCCAGCAGCCCCACAGGGGGCCCGTACGAGCAGTACTTC. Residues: CASSPTGGPYEQYF.

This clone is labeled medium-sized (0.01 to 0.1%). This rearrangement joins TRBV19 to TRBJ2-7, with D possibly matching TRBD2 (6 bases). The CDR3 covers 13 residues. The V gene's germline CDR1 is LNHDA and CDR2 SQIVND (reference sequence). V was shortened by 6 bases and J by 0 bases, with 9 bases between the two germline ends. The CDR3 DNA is TGTGCCAGTAGCTTAGCGGCCTCCTACGAGCAGTACTTC. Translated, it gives CASSLAASYEQYF.

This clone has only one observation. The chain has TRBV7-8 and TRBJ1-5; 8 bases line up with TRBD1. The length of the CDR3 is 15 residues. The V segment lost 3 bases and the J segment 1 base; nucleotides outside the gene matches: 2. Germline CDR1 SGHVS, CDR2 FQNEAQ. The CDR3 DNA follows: TGTGCCAGCAGCTTGTACAGGGGGAGCAATCAGCCCCAGCATTTT. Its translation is CASSLYRGSNQPQHF.

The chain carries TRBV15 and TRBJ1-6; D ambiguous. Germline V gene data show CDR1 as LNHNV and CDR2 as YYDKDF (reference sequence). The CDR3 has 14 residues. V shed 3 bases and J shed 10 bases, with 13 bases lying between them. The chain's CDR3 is CATSSSPADSPLHF. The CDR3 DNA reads TGTGCCACCAGCAGTTCCCCGGCAGACTCACCCCTCCACTTT.